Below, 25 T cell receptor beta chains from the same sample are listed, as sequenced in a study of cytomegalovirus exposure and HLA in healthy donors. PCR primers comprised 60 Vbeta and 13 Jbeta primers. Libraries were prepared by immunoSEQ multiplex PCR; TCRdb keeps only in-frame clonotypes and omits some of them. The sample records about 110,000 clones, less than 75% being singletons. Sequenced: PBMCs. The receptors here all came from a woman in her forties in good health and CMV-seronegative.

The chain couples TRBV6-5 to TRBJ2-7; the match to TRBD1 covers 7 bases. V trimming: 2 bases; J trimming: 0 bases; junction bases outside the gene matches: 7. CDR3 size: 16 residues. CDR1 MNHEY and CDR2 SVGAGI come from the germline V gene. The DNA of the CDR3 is TGTGCCAGCAGTTACAGCGGCAGGGGGAGCTCCTACGAGCAGTACTTC. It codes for CASSYSGRGSSYEQYF.

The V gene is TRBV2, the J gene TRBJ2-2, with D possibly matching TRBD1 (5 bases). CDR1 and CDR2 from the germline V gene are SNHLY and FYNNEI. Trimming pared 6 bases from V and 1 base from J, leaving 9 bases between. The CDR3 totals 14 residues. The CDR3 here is CASSGTGNTGELFF. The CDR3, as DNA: TGTGCCAGCAGCGGAACAGGGAACACCGGGGAGCTGTTTTTT. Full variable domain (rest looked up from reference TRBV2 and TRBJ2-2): EPEVTQTPSHQVTQMGQEVILRCVPISNHLYFYWYRQILGQKVEFLVSFYNNEISEKSEIFDDQFSVERPDGSNFTLKIRSTKLEDSAMYFCASSGTGNTGELFFGEGSRLTVL.

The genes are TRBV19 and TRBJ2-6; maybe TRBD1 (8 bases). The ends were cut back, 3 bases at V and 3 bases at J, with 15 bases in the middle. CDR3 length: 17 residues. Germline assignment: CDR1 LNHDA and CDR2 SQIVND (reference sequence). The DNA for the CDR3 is TGTGCCAGTAGTATCGTGACAGGGGAGGGTGGGGCCAACGTCCTGACTTTC. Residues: CASSIVTGEGGANVLTF.

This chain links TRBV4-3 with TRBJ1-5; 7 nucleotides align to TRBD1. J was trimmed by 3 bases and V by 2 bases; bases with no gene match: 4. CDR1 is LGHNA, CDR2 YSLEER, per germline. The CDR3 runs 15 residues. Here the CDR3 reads CASSQTGEVNQPQHF. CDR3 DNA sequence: TGCGCCAGCAGCCAAACAGGGGAGGTCAATCAGCCCCAGCATTTT.

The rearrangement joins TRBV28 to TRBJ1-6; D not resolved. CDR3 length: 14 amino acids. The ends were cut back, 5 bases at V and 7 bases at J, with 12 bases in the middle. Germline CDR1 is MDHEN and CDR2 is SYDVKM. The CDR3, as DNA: TGTGCCAGCAGTACAAGTGGTCCCAATTCACCCCTCCACTTT. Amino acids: CASSTSGPNSPLHF.

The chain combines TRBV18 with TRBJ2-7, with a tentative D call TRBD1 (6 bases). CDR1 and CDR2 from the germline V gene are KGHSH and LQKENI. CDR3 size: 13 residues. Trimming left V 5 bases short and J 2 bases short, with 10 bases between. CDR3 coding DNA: TGTGCCAGCTCAACAGGGTTGCCCTACGAGCAGTACTTC. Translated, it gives CASSTGLPYEQYF. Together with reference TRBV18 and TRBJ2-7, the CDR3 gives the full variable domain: NAGVMQNPRHLVRRRGQEARLRCSPMKGHSHVYWYRQLPEEGLKFMVYLQKENIIDESGMPKERFSAEFPKEGPSILRIQQVVRGDSAAYFCASSTGLPYEQYFGPGTRLTVT.

The CDR3 reads CASSTSRQGLAKNIQYF. In nucleotides, the CDR3 is TGTGCCAGTAGTACCTCCCGACAGGGGCTCGCCAAAAACATTCAGTACTTC. The chain employs TRBV19 and TRBJ2-4; 8 bases map to TRBD1. This CDR3 region has 17 residues. The germline gives CDR1 LNHDA, CDR2 SQIVND (reference sequence). The trim removed 4 bases at V and 1 base at J, leaving 9 bases unmatched.

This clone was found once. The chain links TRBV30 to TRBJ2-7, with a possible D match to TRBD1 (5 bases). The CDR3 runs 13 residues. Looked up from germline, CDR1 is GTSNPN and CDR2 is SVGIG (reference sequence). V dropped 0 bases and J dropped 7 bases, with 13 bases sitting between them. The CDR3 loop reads CAWSVSGLGEQYF. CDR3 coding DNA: TGTGCCTGGAGTGTGTCAGGGCTGGGGGAGCAGTACTTC.

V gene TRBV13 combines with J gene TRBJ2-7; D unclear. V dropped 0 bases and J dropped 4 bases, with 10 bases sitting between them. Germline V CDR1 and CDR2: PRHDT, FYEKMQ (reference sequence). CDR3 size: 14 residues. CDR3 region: CASSLGVGRYEQYF. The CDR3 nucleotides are TGTGCCAGCAGCTTAGGGGTTGGCAGGTACGAGCAGTACTTC.

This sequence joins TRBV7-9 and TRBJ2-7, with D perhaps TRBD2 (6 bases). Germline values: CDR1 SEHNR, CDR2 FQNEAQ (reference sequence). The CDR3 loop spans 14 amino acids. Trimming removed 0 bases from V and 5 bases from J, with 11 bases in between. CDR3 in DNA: TGTGCCAGCAGCTTAGCGGGAGGCATCAACGAGCAGTACTTC. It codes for CASSLAGGINEQYF.

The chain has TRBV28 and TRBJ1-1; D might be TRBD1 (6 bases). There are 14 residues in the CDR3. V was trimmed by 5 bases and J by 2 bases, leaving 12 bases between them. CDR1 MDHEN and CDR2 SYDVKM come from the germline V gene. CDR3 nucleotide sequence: TGTGCCAGCAGTCCGTGGGACACTAACACTGAAGCTTTCTTT. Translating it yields CASSPWDTNTEAFF.

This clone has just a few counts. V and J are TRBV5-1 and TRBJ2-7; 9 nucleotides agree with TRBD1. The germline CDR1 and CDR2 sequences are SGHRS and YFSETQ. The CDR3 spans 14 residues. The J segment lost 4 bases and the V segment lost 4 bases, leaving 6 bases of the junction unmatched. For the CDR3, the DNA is TGCGCCAGCAGCGTAACAGGGGGCGGATACGAGCAGTACTTC. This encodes CASSVTGGGYEQYF.

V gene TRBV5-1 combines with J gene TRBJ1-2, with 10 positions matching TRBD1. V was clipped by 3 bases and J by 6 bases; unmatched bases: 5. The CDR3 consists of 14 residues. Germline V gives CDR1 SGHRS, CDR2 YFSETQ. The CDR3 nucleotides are TGCGCCAGCAGCTACCGACAGGGGGCGGATGGCTACACCTTC. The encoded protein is CASSYRQGADGYTF.

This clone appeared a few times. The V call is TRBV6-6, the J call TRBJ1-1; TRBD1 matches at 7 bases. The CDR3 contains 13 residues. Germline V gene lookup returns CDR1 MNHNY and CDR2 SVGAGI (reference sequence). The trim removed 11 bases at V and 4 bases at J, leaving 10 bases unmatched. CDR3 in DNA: TGTGCCGTACAGGGGCCGGAGGGCACTGAAGCTTTCTTT. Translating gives CAVQGPEGTEAFF.

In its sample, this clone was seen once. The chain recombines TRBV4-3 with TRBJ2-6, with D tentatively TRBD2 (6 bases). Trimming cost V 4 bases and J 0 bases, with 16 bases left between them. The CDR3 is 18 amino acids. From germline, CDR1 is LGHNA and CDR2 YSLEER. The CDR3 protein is CASSLEGAEGSGANVLTF. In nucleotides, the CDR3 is TGCGCCAGCAGCCTTGAGGGAGCGGAGGGCTCTGGGGCCAACGTCCTGACTTTC.

CDR3 loop: CASSMWDRGNQPQHF. The CDR3 DNA follows: TGTGCCAGTAGTATGTGGGACAGGGGGAATCAGCCCCAGCATTTT. V gene TRBV19 combines with J gene TRBJ1-5; 11 positions agree with TRBD1. V lost 3 bases and J lost 4; bases outside the gene matches: 2. This CDR3 contains 15 residues. Per germline, CDR1 LNHDA and CDR2 SQIVND (reference sequence). The whole variable domain, remainder taken from reference TRBV19 and TRBJ1-5, is DGGITQSPKYLFRKEGQNVTLSCEQNLNHDAMYWYRQDPGQGLRLIYYSQIVNDFQKGDIAEGYSVSREKKESFPLTVTSAQKNPTAFYLCASSMWDRGNQPQHFGDGTRLSIL.

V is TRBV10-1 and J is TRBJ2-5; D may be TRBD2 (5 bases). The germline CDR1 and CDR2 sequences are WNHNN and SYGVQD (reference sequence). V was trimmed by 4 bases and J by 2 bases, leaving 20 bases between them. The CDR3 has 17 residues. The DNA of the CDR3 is TGCGCCAGCAGTGCTGGCCCCCGAGGGCGAACTCAAGAGACCCAGTACTTC. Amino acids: CASSAGPRGRTQETQYF.

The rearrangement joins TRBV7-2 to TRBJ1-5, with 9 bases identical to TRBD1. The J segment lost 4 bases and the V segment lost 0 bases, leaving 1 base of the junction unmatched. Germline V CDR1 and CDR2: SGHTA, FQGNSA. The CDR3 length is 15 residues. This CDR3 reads CASSLAGTGNQPQHF. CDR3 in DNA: TGTGCCAGCAGCTTAGCCGGGACAGGGAATCAGCCCCAGCATTTT.

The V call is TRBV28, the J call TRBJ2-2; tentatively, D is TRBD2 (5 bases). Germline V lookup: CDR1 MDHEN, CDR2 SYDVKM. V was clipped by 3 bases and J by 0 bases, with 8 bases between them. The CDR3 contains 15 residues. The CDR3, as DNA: TGTGCCAGCAGTTTTCCCGGGGCGAACACCGGGGAGCTGTTTTTT. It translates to CASSFPGANTGELFF. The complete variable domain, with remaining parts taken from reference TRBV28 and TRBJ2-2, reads DVKVTQSSRYLVKRTGEKVFLECVQDMDHENMFWYRQDPGLGLRLIYFSYDVKMKEKGDIPEGYSVSREKKERFSLILESASTNQTSMYLCASSFPGANTGELFFGEGSRLTVL.

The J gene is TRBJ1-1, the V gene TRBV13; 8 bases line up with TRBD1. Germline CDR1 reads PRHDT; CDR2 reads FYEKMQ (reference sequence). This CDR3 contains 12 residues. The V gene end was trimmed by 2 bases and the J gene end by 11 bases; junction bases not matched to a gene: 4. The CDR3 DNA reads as TGTGCCAGCAGCTTATTGGACAGGGCGGCTTTCTTT. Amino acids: CASSLLDRAAFF. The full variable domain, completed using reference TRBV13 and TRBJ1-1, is AAGVIQSPRHLIKEKRETATLKCYPIPRHDTVYWYQQGPGQDPQFLISFYEKMQSDKGSIPDRFSAQQFSDYHSELNMSSLELGDSALYFCASSLLDRAAFFGQGTRLTVV.

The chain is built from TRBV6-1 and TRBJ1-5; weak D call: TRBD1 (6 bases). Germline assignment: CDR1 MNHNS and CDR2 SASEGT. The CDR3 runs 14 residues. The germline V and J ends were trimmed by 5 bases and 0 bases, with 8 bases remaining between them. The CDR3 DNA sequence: TGTGCCAGCAGTCTACAGGGTAGCAATCAGCCCCAGCATTTT. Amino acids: CASSLQGSNQPQHF.

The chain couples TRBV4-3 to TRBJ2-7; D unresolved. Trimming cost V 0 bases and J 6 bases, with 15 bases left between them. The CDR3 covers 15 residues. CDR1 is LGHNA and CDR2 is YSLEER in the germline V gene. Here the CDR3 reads CASSQDWSYPGEQYF. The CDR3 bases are TGCGCCAGCAGCCAAGATTGGAGCTACCCGGGCGAGCAGTACTTC.

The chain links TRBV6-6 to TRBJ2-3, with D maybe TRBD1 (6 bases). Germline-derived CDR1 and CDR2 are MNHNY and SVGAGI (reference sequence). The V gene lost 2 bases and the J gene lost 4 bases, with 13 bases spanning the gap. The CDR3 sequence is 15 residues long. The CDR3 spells CASSYQTGRADTQYF. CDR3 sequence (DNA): TGTGCCAGCAGTTACCAAACAGGGCGGGCAGATACGCAGTATTTT.

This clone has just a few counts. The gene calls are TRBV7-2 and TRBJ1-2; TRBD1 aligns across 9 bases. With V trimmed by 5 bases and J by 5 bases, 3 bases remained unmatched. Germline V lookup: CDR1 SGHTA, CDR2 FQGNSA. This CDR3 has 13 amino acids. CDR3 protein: CASSRDREYGYTF. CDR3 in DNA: TGTGCCAGCAGCCGGGACAGGGAGTATGGCTACACCTTC.

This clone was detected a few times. The CDR3 nucleotides read TGTGCCAGCAGTGAATACAACTTATACGAGCAGTACTTC. It specifies CASSEYNLYEQYF. The chain recombines TRBV25-1 with TRBJ2-7, with D unresolved. Per the germline V gene, CDR1 is MGHDK and CDR2 is SYGVNS. Trimming removed 0 bases at V and 4 bases at J, with 7 bases between. The CDR3 is made up of 13 amino acids.